One and the same sample provided the 29 T cell receptor beta chains below, sequenced in a study of CD8+ T cells in alopecia areata. Cutaneous lymph node cells were pooled, and they were sorted using CD4, CD8alpha, NKG2D, NKG2ACE and other markers. Investigators isolated RNA and reverse transcribed it into cDNA to act as the sequencing template. Clones were sequenced by immunoSEQ multiplex PCR, and TCRdb holds only the in-frame ones, with some missing. The sample was found to contain around 300,000 clones, and every one recurs. The source material was CD4+ T cells sorted from a lymph node. These receptors originate from a C3H/HeJ mouse with alopecia areata. The strain's MHC type: H2-k.

This clone was counted ten times or more. Mouse names are used for the genes. The sequenced fragment ends 4 residues before the CDR3 boundary, so the rest is inferred from the germline J gene. The rearrangement joins TRBV13-1 to TRBJ1-2; the match to TRBD1 covers 8 bases. Germline V CDR1 and CDR2: NSHNY, SYGAGN. The CDR3 spans 13 residues. The V and J ends lost 2 bases and 3 bases, in that order; junction bases with no gene match: 0. CDR3 residues: CASSEDRDSDYTF. The sequenced CDR3 bases are TGTGCCAGCAGTGAGGACAGGGACTCC.

Ten or more counts support this clone. The gene names given are mouse names. The observed sequence ends 3 residues before the CDR3 terminus, with the missing tail filled in from the germline J gene. The chain joins TRBV17 to TRBJ1-6, with D perhaps TRBD1 (6 bases). TRBJ1-6 is labeled an ORF, and its function is uncertain. The CDR3 extends over 14 amino acids. V dropped 3 bases and J dropped 7 bases, with 10 bases sitting between them. CDR1 MNHDT and CDR2 YYDKIL come from the germline V gene. The CDR3 loop reads CASSSQGRNSPLYF. The DNA read from the CDR3 is TGTGCTAGCAGTAGCCAGGGGAGAAATTCGCCC.

This clone occurred a few times. Gene names and germline match the mouse. The observed sequence ends 4 residues before the CDR3 terminus, with the missing tail filled in from the germline J gene. This chain joins TRBV14 and TRBJ2-5; 9 nucleotides align to TRBD2. The CDR3 is 14 residues long. Trimming cost V 4 bases and J 2 bases; bases outside gene matches: 2. Germline V gene sequence: CDR1 SGHDT, CDR2 FRDEAV. CDR3 loop: CASSRTGAQDTQYF. The covered CDR3 bases are TGTGCCAGCAGTCGGACTGGGGCCCAAGAC. Based on the CDR3 plus reference TRBV14 and TRBJ2-5, the full variable domain is EAGVTQSPRYAVLQEGQAVSFWCDPISGHDTLYWYQQPRDQGPQLLVYFRDEAVIDNSQLPSDRFSAVRPKGTNSTLKIQSAKQGDTATYLCASSRTGAQDTQYFGPGTRLLVL.

Only a few counts were recorded for this clone. All gene names here are mouse names. The read is 4 residues too short to cover the CDR3 end, so that end is filled in from the germline J gene. The chain links TRBV13-1 to TRBJ2-5, with a weak D call TRBD1 (5 bases). The length of the CDR3 is 16 residues. CDR1 and CDR2 (germline): NSHNY, SYGAGN. Trimming took 0 bases from V and 0 from J, leaving 11 bases between them. CDR3 amino acids: CASSDARTPNQDTQYF. CDR3 bases read: TGTGCCAGCAGTGATGCACGGACACCGAACCAAGAC.

This clone was observed a few times. The gene symbols are mouse symbols. The read gets to within 3 residues of the CDR3 end, and the germline J gene fills in the rest. V and J are TRBV1 and TRBJ1-6; 8 nucleotides match TRBD1. TRBJ1-6 is given ORF status, its function remaining uncertain. V lost 3 bases to trimming and J lost 0 bases; unmatched junction nucleotides: 4. CDR1 and CDR2 (germline): NSQYPW, LRSPGD (reference sequence). The CDR3 length is 17 residues. CDR3 sequence: CTCSATGGNSYNSPLYF. The sequenced CDR3 bases are TGCACCTGCAGTGCCACAGGGGGGAATTCCTATAATTCGCCC.

This clone showed up just a few times. Genes here carry mouse names. The read comes to an end 4 residues before the CDR3 does, leaving the germline J gene to fill in the end. This specimen includes other DNA sequences encoding the same CDR3. The J gene is TRBJ2-2, the V gene TRBV13-1, with 8 bases lining up with TRBD2. Trimming at V came to 2 bases and at J to 0 bases, leaving 3 bases not matched to a gene. CDR1 is NSHNY, CDR2 SYGAGN, per germline. This CDR3 comprises 16 residues. CDR3 amino acids: CASSETGGANTGQLYF. The part of the CDR3 DNA that was read is TGTGCCAGCAGTGAAACTGGGGGTGCAAACACCGGG.

Comment on this clone: These gene names are mouse names. The CDR3 end is not reached by the read, which stops 4 residues before it; the germline J gene fills it in. V and J are TRBV13-3 and TRBJ2-2, with 10 bases matching TRBD2. The J segment lost 2 bases and the V segment lost 5 bases, leaving 3 bases of the junction unmatched. Germline V CDR1 and CDR2: NNHDY, SYVADS. The length of the CDR3 is 15 residues. The CDR3 is CASRRWGGNTGQLYF. CDR3 bases read: TGTGCCAGCAGGCGCTGGGGGGGCAACACCGGG. Using reference TRBV13-3 and TRBJ2-2 for the parts outside the CDR3, the full variable domain is EAAVTQSPRSKVAVTGGKVTLSCHQTNNHDYMYWYRQDTGHGLRLIHYSYVADSTEKGDIPDGYKASRPSQENFSLILELASLSQTAVYFCASRRWGGNTGQLYFGEGSKLTVL.

A remark on this clone: Each gene name is a mouse one. The CDR3 end falls 4 residues outside the read, so it is completed with the germline J gene. The chain couples TRBV5 to TRBJ2-1; 10 bases agree with TRBD1. The V segment lost 3 bases and the J segment 5 bases; nucleotides outside the gene matches: 4. Germline V gene data show CDR1 as LGHNA and CDR2 as YNLKQL (reference sequence). The length of the CDR3 is 15 residues. CDR3 loop: CASSQRDRGDAEQFF. The covered CDR3 bases are TGTGCCAGCAGCCAGAGGGACAGGGGCGATGCT.

This clone was observed a few times. Mouse names are used for the genes. The read comes to an end 4 residues before the CDR3 does, leaving the germline J gene to fill in the end. The identical CDR3 is also encoded by other nucleotide sequences in the sample. V and J are TRBV1 and TRBJ2-5; 12 positions agree with TRBD2. From germline, CDR1 is NSQYPW and CDR2 LRSPGD (reference sequence). The CDR3 has 14 amino acids. CDR3 loop: CTCSGTGGEDTQYF. The covered CDR3 bases are TGCACCTGCAGTGGGACTGGGGGGGAAGAC.

As regards this clone: Gene labels here are mouse ones. The read comes to an end 4 residues before the CDR3 does, leaving the germline J gene to fill in the end. The V call is TRBV13-2, the J call TRBJ2-1; D not certain. The CDR3 is made up of 14 amino acids. Germline-derived CDR1 and CDR2 are NNHNN and SYGAGS (reference sequence). This CDR3 reads CASGDGGIVAEQFF. The DNA read from the CDR3 is TGTGCCAGCGGTGATGGGGGAATAGTGGCT.

There are a few counts of this clone. Gene names and germline refer to mouse. The CDR3 is cut off 4 residues early in the read; its end comes from the germline J gene. This chain uses TRBV13-1 with TRBJ2-5, with TRBD1 as a possible D gene (5 bases). The CDR3 contains 13 residues. Looked up from germline, CDR1 is NSHNY and CDR2 is SYGAGN. V was shortened by 4 bases and J by 1 base, with 7 bases between the two germline ends. Partial CDR3 DNA: TGTGCCAGCAGTAAGGGGTACCAAGAC. Amino acids: CASSKGYQD. The CDR3 as a whole reads CASSKGYQDTQYF.

Only a few counts were recorded for this clone. Genes and germline are mouse. The read comes to an end 4 residues before the CDR3 does, leaving the germline J gene to fill in the end. The genes are TRBV13-3 and TRBJ2-3; 10 bases match TRBD2. V shed 7 bases, J shed 3 bases, and the junction held 2 bases outside the gene matches. This CDR3 is built from 13 residues. CDR1 and CDR2 (germline): NNHDY, SYVADS. CDR3 DNA (partial): TGTGCCAGCCCTGGGGGGGCGGCAGAA. The encoded protein is CASPGGAAE. The complete CDR3 protein is CASPGGAAETLYF.

Comments on this clone: Gene names are the mouse ones. Other DNA sequences of this sample code for an identical CDR3. This chain's CDR3 is CASSPPGGTGQLYF. The sequenced part of the CDR3 DNA is TGTGCCAGCAGTCCCCCTGGGGGTACCGGG. The chain couples TRBV19 to TRBJ2-2; TRBD2 matches 7 bases. The read stops 4 residues short of the end of the CDR3; the missing end is completed from the germline J gene. V lost 4 bases, J lost 5 bases, and 5 bases stayed unmatched. Germline V gene data show CDR1 as FNHDT and CDR2 as SITEND (reference sequence). The CDR3 runs 14 residues.

Note on this clone: Genes here carry mouse names. The CDR3 end falls 4 residues outside the read, so it is completed with the germline J gene. V is TRBV1 and J is TRBJ1-1; 11 bases fit TRBD1. Germline V lookup: CDR1 NSQYPW, CDR2 LRSPGD (reference sequence). Trimming removed 3 bases from V and 3 bases from J; junction bases left unmatched: 3. The CDR3 contains 15 residues. Incomplete CDR3 DNA: TGCACCTGCAGTGCCCGGACAGGGGGCGACACA. This sequence encodes CTCSARTGGDT. The complete CDR3 sequence is CTCSARTGGDTEVFF.

This clone came up a few times. Gene names refer to mouse genes. The read ends 4 residues before the CDR3 terminus; that terminus is restored from the germline J gene. This chain uses TRBV13-1 with TRBJ1-2, with D possibly being TRBD1 (5 bases). The length of the CDR3 is 15 residues. Germline values: CDR1 NSHNY, CDR2 SYGAGN. CDR3 in amino acids: CASSDAAGKNPDYTF. The sequenced part of the CDR3 DNA is TGTGCCAGCAGTGATGCAGCAGGGAAGAACCCC.

A word on this clone: Gene names and germline refer to mouse. The CDR3 end falls 4 residues outside the read, so it is completed with the germline J gene. The rearrangement joins TRBV19 to TRBJ2-7, with TRBD1 identical over 10 bases. Germline V gives CDR1 FNHDT, CDR2 SITEND (reference sequence). The CDR3 is made up of 15 amino acids. CDR3 DNA (partial): TGTGCCAGCAGACTCGACAGGGGGCGAGGGTAT. Its protein is CASRLDRGRGY. The entire CDR3 is CASRLDRGRGYEQYF.

In this sample, this clone turned up a few times. Gene names follow the mouse nomenclature. The read gets to within 4 residues of the CDR3 end, and the germline J gene fills in the rest. The chain is built from TRBV5 and TRBJ2-2; the match to TRBD2 covers 7 bases. The ends lost 0 bases at V and 0 bases at J; junction bases unmatched: 4. Looked up from germline, CDR1 is LGHNA and CDR2 is YNLKQL (reference sequence). This CDR3 contains 17 residues. The chain's CDR3 is CASSQDPTGTNTGQLYF. The CDR3 DNA, read in part, is TGTGCCAGCAGCCAAGACCCGACTGGGACAAACACCGGG.

This clone was observed at least ten times. The germline and genes are mouse ones. The read stops 4 residues short of the end of the CDR3; the missing end is completed from the germline J gene. J is TRBJ1-2 and V is TRBV17; 11 nucleotides agree with TRBD1. Looked up from germline, CDR1 is MNHDT and CDR2 is YYDKIL. The CDR3 spans 13 residues. The CDR3 reads CASSTGTGGDYTF. Partial CDR3 DNA: TGTGCTAGCAGTACCGGGACAGGGGGC.

Comment on this clone: Genes and germline come from the mouse. Other DNA sequences in the sample encode the same CDR3. CDR3 bases read: TGTGCCAGCAGTATAAGGGGGCGTAACACCGGG. Residues: CASSIRGRNTG. The entire CDR3 protein is CASSIRGRNTGQLYF. This chain uses TRBV19 with TRBJ2-2; a weak D match, TRBD1 (7 bases). The read finishes 4 residues shy of the CDR3 end, and the germline J gene is used to complete it. Germline CDR1 reads FNHDT; CDR2 reads SITEND (reference sequence). Deletions cut 1 base from V and 2 bases from J, with 9 bases between. CDR3 size: 15 residues.

Turning to this clone: Genes and germline are mouse. The read stops 4 residues short of the end of the CDR3; the missing end is completed from the germline J gene. This rearrangement joins TRBV1 to TRBJ2-1; TRBD1 matches 10 bases. The CDR3 is 15 amino acids. With V trimmed by 0 bases and J by 6 bases, 2 bases remained unmatched. Germline-derived CDR1 and CDR2 are NSQYPW and LRSPGD (reference sequence). CDR3 sequence reads: CTCSADWTGGAEQFF. The DNA read from the CDR3 is TGCACCTGCAGTGCAGATTGGACAGGGGGTGCT. The whole variable domain, filled in from reference TRBV1 and TRBJ2-1, reads VTLLEQNPRWRLVPRGQAVNLRCILKNSQYPWMSWYQQDLQKQLQWLFTLRSPGDKEVKSLPGADYLATRVTDTELRLQVANMSQGRTLYCTCSADWTGGAEQFFGPGTRLTVL.

Details on this clone: Gene names denote mouse genes. The CDR3 goes on 4 residues after the read ends, and that part is filled in from the germline J gene. The rearrangement joins TRBV13-1 to TRBJ2-5; 9 bases fit TRBD2. J gave up 0 bases and V 0 bases, and 8 bases lay outside the gene matches. CDR1 is NSHNY and CDR2 is SYGAGN in the germline V gene. This CDR3 is built from 18 residues. Incomplete CDR3 DNA: TGTGCCAGCAGTGATGCACTGAGGACTGGGGCTAACCAAGAC. It is translated as CASSDALRTGANQD. The CDR3 in full is CASSDALRTGANQDTQYF.

About this clone: The genes and germline here are from mouse. The CDR3 end is not reached by the read, which stops 4 residues before it; the germline J gene fills it in. The rearrangement links TRBV5 to TRBJ1-2, with TRBD1 matching 9 bases. CDR1 and CDR2 from the germline V gene are LGHNA and YNLKQL (reference sequence). There are 15 residues in the CDR3. Trimming took 0 bases from V and 3 from J; bases not matched to a gene: 2. This CDR3 reads CASSQEGQGHSDYTF. The sequenced CDR3 bases are TGTGCCAGCAGCCAAGAGGGACAGGGTCACTCC.

Comment on this clone: The genes and germline here are from mouse. The DNA ends 4 residues before the CDR3 does, and the rest of the CDR3 is filled in from the germline J gene. The chain is built from TRBV29 and TRBJ1-2; 7 nucleotides line up with TRBD1. J was trimmed by 0 bases and V by 3 bases; bases with no gene match: 4. The CDR3 runs to 15 residues. Germline V gene lookup returns CDR1 MSHET and CDR2 SYDVDS. The sequenced part of the CDR3 DNA is TGTGCTAGCAGTTTTACCGGGACAGCAAACTCC. Its translation: CASSFTGTANS. The CDR3 reads in full as CASSFTGTANSDYTF.

This clone has just a few counts. Gene names are mouse gene names. The CDR3 end is not reached by the read, which stops 4 residues before it; the germline J gene fills it in. Other DNA sequences of this sample code for an identical CDR3. The chain couples TRBV13-3 to TRBJ2-1, with 7 bases that match TRBD1. The CDR3 spans 13 residues. Germline V CDR1 and CDR2: NNHDY, SYVADS. J gave up 3 bases and V 5 bases, and 2 bases lay outside the gene matches. The sequenced part of the CDR3 DNA is TGTGCCAGCAGGAGGGACAGCTATGCT. This gives the protein CASRRDSYA. The whole CDR3 protein is CASRRDSYAEQFF.

On this clone itself: Mouse gene names apply. The DNA ends 4 residues before the CDR3 does, and the rest of the CDR3 is filled in from the germline J gene. The chain couples TRBV13-2 to TRBJ2-1, with 10 bases that match TRBD2. The V gene's germline CDR1 is NNHNN and CDR2 SYGAGS (reference sequence). V lost 1 base to trimming and J lost 3 bases; unmatched junction nucleotides: 1. The CDR3 extends over 15 amino acids. The CDR3 is CASGDPGGAYAEQFF. The DNA read from the CDR3 is TGTGCCAGCGGTGATCCTGGGGGGGCCTATGCT.

The sample holds many counts of this clone. All gene names here are mouse names. CDR3 protein: CASSPGGHSAETLYF. Incomplete CDR3 DNA: TGTGCTAGCAGTCCTGGGGGGCATAGTGCAGAA. The J gene is TRBJ2-3, the V gene TRBV17; TRBD2 matches 8 bases. The read terminates 4 residues ahead of where the CDR3 ends, so the germline J gene completes it. Germline V gives CDR1 MNHDT, CDR2 YYDKIL. Germline trimming cut 5 bases from V and 0 bases from J; bases unmatched to any gene: 4. The CDR3 runs 15 residues.

A note on this clone: The gene names given are mouse names. The read ends 4 residues before the CDR3 terminus; that terminus is restored from the germline J gene. This chain links TRBV13-1 with TRBJ1-2, with a weak D call TRBD1 (6 bases). The length of the CDR3 is 14 residues. From germline, CDR1 is NSHNY and CDR2 SYGAGN. V was clipped by 3 bases and J by 0 bases, with 9 bases between them. The covered CDR3 bases are TGTGCCAGCAGTGGGGGACATACAAACTCC. Residues: CASSGGHTNS. The full-length CDR3 reads as CASSGGHTNSDYTF.

Note on this clone: Gene names follow the mouse nomenclature. Sequencing ends 4 residues short of the CDR3 end; the germline J gene provides the rest. Other DNA sequences in this sample translate to the same CDR3. The genes are TRBV13-2 and TRBJ1-2; possible D gene TRBD1, 5 bases. Between the trimmed V and J ends, which lost 0 bases and 0 bases, there was a span of 6 bases. The CDR3 consists of 14 residues. Germline CDR1 reads NNHNN; CDR2 reads SYGAGS (reference sequence). Incomplete CDR3 DNA: TGTGCCAGCGGTGATGAGGGGTCAAACTCC. Its translation: CASGDEGSNS. The CDR3 as a whole reads CASGDEGSNSDYTF.

This clone was seen more than once but under ten times. Gene names are the mouse ones. The read ends 4 residues shy of where the CDR3 ends; the end is completed using the germline J gene. Other nucleotide sequences in the sample specify the same CDR3. This chain uses TRBV14 with TRBJ2-1, with TRBD1 matching 8 bases. CDR3 size: 13 residues. In germline, CDR1 is SGHDT, CDR2 FRDEAV. The junction had 1 base not matched to a gene; V was cut back by 5 bases and J by 3 bases. The CDR3 bases that were read are TGTGCCAGCAGCACAGGGGGCTATGCT. It encodes CASSTGGYA. The full CDR3 reads CASSTGGYAEQFF.